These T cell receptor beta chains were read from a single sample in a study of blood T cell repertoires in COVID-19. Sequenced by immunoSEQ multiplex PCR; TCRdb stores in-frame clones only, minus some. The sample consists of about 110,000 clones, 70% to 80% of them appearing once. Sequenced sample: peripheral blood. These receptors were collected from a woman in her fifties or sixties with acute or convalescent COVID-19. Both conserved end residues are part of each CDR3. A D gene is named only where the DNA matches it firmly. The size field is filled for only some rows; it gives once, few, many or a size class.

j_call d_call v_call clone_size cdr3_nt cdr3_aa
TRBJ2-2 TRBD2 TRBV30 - TGTGCCTGCACTGCGGGGGGCTCTGTGAACACCGGGGAGCTGTTTTTT CACTAGGSVNTGELFF
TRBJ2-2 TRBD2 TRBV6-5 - TGTGCCAGCAGTTACCTGGCGGGGGGGCCTGGCGGGGAGCTGTTTTTT CASSYLAGGPGGELFF
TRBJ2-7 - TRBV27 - TGTGCCAGCAGCTCGGGGGGCGCGGGAAACTACGAGCAGTACTTC CASSSGGAGNYEQYF
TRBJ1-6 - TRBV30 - TGTGCTGTTCTAGGGGGTATAGAGAATTCACCCCTCCACTTT CAVLGGIENSPLHF
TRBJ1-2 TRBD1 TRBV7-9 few TGTGCCAGCCGCGACGAGGGGACAGGGGGTAACTATGGCTACACCTTC CASRDEGTGGNYGYTF
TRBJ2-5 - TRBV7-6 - TGTGCCAGCAGCCCACGGGAGGAGACCCAGTACTTC CASSPREETQYF
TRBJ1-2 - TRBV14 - TGTGCCAGCAGCCTACTAAGGGGGGGAACCGGACATGGCTACACCTTC CASSLLRGGTGHGYTF
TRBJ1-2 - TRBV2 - TGTGCCAGCAGAGCGGACAGCTATGGCTACACCTTC CASRADSYGYTF
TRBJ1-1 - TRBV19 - TGTGCCAGTAGCGAACAGGTGAACACTGAAGCTTTCTTT CASSEQVNTEAFF
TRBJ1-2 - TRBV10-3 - TGTGCCATCAGTCTAAAAGACAAGGAGGGTGGCTACACCTTC CAISLKDKEGGYTF
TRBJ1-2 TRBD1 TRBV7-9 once TGTGCCAGCAGCTCCTCGACAGGGGTTTATGGCTACACCTTC CASSSSTGVYGYTF
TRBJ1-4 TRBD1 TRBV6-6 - TGTGCCAGCAGTTCTGGACAGGGAAGAGAAAAACTGTTTTTT CASSSGQGREKLFF
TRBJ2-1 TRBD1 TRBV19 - TGTGCCAGTAGCCCCCGAGGGACAGGGGTTTCTAATGAGCAGTTCTTC CASSPRGTGVSNEQFF
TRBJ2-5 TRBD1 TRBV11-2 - TGTGCCAGCAGCTTAGGACAGGGGGCGCGGAGTGAGACCCAGTACTTC CASSLGQGARSETQYF
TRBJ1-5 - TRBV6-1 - TGTGCCAGCAGTGAGGTATGGGGGCCTCCGCCCCAGCATTTT CASSEVWGPPPQHF